The clone carrying this TCR beta chain has a handful of counts. Its antigen is currently unknown. This CDR3 contains 12 residues. With V trimmed by 10 bases and J by 9 bases, 3 bases remained unmatched. Germline assignment: CDR1 MDHEN and CDR2 SYDVKM. A second 7 to 11 cycle PCR used barcoded and J-beta primers. Every single cDNA molecule received a tag from a template-switch adaptor with 12 random nucleotides. MiXCR, run by TCRdb on the 5' RACE reads, gives a single entry per CDR3 protein. The table includes 1,500,000 or so distinct CDR3 sequences, around 59% detected once. The data belong to a study of blood T cells in healthy people across ages. Study observations and caveats: No conclusive comparison of naive versus antigen-experienced cells was possible with unsorted PBMCs.

The chain employs TRBV28 and TRBJ1-6; the match to TRBD1 covers 10 bases. What was sequenced was blood. The origin of this receptor is a man between 18 and 35 years old in good health. As DNA, the CDR3 is TGTGCCACGACAGGGGGCGGTTCACCCCTCCACTTT. Amino acids: CATTGGGSPLHF.